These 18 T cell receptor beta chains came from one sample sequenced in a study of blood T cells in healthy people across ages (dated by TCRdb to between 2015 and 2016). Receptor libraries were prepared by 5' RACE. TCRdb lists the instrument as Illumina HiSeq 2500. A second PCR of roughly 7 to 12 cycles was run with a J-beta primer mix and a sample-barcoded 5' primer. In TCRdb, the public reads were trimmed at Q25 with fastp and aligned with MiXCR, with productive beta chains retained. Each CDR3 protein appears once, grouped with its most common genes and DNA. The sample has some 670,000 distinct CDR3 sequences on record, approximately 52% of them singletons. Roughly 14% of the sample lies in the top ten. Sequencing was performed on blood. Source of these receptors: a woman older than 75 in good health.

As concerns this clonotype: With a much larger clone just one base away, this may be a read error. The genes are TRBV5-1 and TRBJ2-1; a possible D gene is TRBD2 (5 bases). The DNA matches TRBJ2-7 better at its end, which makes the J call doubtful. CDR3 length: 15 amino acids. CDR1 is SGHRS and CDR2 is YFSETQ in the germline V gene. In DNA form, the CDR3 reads TGCGCCAGCAGCTCTGCCTGGACTCAAAACAATGAGCAGTACTTC. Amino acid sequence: CASSSAWTQNNEQYF.

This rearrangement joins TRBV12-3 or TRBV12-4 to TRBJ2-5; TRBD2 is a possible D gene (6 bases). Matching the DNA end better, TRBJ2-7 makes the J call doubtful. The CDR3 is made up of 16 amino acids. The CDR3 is CASSSSRGLAFYEQYF. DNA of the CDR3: TGTGCCAGCAGTTCGTCCCGCGGGCTAGCGTTCTACGAGCAGTACTTC.

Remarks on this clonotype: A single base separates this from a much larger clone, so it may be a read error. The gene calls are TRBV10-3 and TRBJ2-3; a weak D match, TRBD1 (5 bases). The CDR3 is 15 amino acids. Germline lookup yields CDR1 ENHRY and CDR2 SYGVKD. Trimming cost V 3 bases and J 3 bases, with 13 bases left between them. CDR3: CAISDAGSWTDTQYF. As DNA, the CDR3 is TGTGCCATCAGTGACGCAGGGTCGTGGACAGATACGCAGTATTTT.

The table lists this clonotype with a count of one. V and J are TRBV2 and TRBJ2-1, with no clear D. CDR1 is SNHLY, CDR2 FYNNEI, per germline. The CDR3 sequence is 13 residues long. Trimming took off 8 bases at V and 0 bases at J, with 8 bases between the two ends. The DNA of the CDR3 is TGTGCCAGCCAGACCAGCTCCTACAATGAGCAGTTCTTC. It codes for CASQTSSYNEQFF. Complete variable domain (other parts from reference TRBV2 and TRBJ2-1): EPEVTQTPSHQVTQMGQEVILRCVPISNHLYFYWYRQILGQKVEFLVSFYNNEISEKSEIFDDQFSVERPDGSNFTLKIRSTKLEDSAMYFCASQTSSYNEQFFGPGTRLTVL.

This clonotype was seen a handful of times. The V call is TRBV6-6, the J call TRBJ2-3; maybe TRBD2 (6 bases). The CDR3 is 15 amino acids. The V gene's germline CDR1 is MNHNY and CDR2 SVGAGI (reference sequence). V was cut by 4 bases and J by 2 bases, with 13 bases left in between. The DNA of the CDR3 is TGTGCCAGCAGTTTTGGAGGGGAATCCACAGATACGCAGTATTTT. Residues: CASSFGGESTDTQYF.

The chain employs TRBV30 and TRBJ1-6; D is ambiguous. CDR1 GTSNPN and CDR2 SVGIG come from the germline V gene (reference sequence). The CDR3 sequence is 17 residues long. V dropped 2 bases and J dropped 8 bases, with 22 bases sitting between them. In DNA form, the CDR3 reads TGTGCCTGGAGTCCCCATCTCGCCAGACTCCCTTATTCACCCCTCCACTTT. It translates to CAWSPHLARLPYSPLHF.

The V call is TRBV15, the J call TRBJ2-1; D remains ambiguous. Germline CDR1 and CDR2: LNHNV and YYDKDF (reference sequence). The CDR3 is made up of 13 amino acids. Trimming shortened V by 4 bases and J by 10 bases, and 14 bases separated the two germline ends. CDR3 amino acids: CATSTRPQAEQFF. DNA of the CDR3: TGTGCCACCAGCACCCGACCACAAGCCGAGCAGTTCTTC.

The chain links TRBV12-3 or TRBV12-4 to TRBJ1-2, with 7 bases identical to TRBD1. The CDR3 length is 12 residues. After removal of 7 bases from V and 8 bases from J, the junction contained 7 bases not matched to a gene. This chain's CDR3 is CASNPQGRGYTF. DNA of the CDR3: TGTGCCAGCAACCCACAGGGGAGAGGCTACACCTTC.

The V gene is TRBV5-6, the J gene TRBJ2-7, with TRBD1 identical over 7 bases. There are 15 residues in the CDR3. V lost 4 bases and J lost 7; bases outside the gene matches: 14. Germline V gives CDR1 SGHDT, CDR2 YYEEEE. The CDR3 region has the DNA TGTGCCAGCAGCAATATGACAGGGACCTACAATGAGCAGTACTTC. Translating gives CASSNMTGTYNEQYF.

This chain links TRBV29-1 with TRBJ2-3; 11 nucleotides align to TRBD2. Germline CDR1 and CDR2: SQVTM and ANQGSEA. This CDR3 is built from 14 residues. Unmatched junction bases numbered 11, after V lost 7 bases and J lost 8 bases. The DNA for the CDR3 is TGCAGCGCTTCCGGGACTAGCGGTGCAAGTACGCAGTATTTT. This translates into CSASGTSGASTQYF.

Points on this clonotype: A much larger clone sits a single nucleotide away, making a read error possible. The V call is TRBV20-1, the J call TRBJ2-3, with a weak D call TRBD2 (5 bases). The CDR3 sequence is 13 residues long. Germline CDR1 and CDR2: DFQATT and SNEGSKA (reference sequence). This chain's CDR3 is CNASRQADNTQYF. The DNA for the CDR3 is TGCAATGCTAGTAGACAAGCGGATAATACGCAGTATTTT.

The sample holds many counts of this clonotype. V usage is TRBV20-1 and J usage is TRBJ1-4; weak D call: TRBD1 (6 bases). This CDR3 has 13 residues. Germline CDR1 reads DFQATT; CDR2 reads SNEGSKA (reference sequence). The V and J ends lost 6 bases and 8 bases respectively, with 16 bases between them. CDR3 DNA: TGCAGTGCCTCCTCAGGGGTGGGGGAAAAACTGTTTTTT. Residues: CSASSGVGEKLFF.

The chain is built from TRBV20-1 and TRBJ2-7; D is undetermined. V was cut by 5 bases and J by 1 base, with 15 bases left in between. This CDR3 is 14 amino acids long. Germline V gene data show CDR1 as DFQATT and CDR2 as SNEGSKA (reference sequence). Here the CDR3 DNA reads TGCAGTGCTCCCACCCTTTTAGGTTCCTACGAGCAGTACTTC. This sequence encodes CSAPTLLGSYEQYF.

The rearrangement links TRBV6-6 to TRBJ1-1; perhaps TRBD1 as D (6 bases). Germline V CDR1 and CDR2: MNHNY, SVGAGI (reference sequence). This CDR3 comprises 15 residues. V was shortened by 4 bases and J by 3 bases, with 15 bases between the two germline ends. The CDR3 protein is CASSSYRVLDTEAFF. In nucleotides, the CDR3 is TGTGCCAGCAGTTCATACAGGGTATTAGACACTGAAGCTTTCTTT.

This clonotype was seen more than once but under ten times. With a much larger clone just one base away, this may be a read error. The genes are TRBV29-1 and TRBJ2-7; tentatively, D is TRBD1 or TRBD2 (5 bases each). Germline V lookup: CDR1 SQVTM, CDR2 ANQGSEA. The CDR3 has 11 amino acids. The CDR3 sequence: CSGEVRGEQYF. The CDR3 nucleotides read TGCAGCGGTGAAGTGAGGGGTGAGCAGTACTTC.

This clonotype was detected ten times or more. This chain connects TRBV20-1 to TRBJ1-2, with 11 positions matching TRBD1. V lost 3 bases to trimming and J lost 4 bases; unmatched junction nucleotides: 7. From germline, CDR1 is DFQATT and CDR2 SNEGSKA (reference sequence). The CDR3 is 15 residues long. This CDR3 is CSASGDRGNGYGYTF. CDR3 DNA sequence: TGCAGTGCTAGTGGGGACAGGGGGAATGGCTATGGCTACACCTTC.

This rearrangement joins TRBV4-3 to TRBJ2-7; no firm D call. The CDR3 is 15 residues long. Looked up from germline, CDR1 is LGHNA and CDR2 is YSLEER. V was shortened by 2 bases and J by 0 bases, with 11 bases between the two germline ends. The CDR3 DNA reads TGCGCCAGCAGCCAATCCGCTCTCAGCTCCTACGAGCAGTACTTC. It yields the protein CASSQSALSSYEQYF.

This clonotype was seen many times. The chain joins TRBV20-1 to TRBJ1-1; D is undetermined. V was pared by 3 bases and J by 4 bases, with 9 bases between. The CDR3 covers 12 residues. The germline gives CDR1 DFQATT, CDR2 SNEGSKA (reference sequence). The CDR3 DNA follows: TGCAGTGCTAGTGTGCGACTCACTGAAGCTTTCTTT. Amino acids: CSASVRLTEAFF.